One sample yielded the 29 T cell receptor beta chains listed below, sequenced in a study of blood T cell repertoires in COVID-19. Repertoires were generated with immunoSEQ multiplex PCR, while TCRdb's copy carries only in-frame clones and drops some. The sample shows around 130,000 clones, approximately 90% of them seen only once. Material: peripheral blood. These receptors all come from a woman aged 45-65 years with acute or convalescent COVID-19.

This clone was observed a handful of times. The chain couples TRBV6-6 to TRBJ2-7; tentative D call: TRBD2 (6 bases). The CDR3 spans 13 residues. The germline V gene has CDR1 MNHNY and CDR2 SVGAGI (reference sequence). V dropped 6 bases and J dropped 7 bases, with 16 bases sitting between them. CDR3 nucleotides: TGTGCCAGCAGCCTAGGGACTTCTGGTGAGCAGTACTTC. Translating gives CASSLGTSGEQYF.

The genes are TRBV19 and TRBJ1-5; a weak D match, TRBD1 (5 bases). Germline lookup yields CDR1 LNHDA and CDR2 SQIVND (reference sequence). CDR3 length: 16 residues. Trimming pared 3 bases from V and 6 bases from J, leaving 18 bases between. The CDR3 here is CASSIVVRAGGQPQHF. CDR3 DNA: TGTGCCAGTAGTATTGTCGTACGGGCCGGGGGTCAGCCCCAGCATTTT.

The CDR3 sequence is CASSEVGNTGELFF. The CDR3 DNA reads as TGTGCCAGCAGTGAAGTCGGGAACACCGGGGAGCTGTTTTTT. V is TRBV6-4 and J is TRBJ2-2; the D is unclear. The germline V gene encodes CDR1 MRHNA and CDR2 SNTAGT. Trimming cost V 3 bases and J 1 base, with 6 bases left between them. The CDR3 totals 14 residues.

Here the CDR3 DNA reads TGTGCCAGCAGCTTGGAACAGGGTGGCCCCGGAAACACCATATATTTT. It is translated as CASSLEQGGPGNTIYF. The V gene is TRBV5-4, the J gene TRBJ1-3, with TRBD1 as a possible D gene (6 bases). Germline CDR1 is SGHNT and CDR2 is YYREEE (reference sequence). The germline V and J ends were trimmed by 0 bases and 4 bases, with 14 bases remaining between them. CDR3 length: 16 amino acids. Together with reference TRBV5-4 and TRBJ1-3, the CDR3 gives the full variable domain: ETGVTQSPTHLIKTRGQQVTLRCSSQSGHNTVSWYQQALGQGPQFIFQYYREEENGRGNFPPRFSGLQFPNYSSELNVNALELDDSALYLCASSLEQGGPGNTIYFGEGSWLTVV.

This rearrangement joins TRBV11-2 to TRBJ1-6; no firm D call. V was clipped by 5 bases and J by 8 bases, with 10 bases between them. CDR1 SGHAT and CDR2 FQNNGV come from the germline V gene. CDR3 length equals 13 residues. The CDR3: CASSPRTDSPLHF. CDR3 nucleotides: TGTGCCAGCAGCCCCCGTACGGATTCACCCCTCCACTTT. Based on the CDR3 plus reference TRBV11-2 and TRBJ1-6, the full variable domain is EAGVAQSPRYKIIEKRQSVAFWCNPISGHATLYWYQQILGQGPKLLIQFQNNGVVDDSQLPKDRFSAERLKGVDSTLKIQPAKLEDSAVYLCASSPRTDSPLHFGNGTRLTVT.

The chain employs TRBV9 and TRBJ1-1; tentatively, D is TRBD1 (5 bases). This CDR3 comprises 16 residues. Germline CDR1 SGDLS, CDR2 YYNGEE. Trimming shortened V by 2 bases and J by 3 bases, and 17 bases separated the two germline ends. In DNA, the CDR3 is TGTGCCAGCAGCGTTCTCCAAGGGGCTTCAGACACTGAAGCTTTCTTT. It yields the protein CASSVLQGASDTEAFF.

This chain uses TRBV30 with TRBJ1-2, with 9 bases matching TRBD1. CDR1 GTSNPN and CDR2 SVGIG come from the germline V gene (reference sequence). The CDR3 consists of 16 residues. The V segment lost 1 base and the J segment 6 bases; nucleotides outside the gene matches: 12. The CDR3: CAWSAEWSGTGNGYTF. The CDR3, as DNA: TGTGCCTGGAGTGCCGAATGGTCCGGGACAGGGAATGGCTACACCTTC. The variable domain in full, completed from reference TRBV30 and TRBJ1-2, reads SQTIHQWPATLVQPVGSPLSLECTVEGTSNPNLYWYRQAAGRGLQLLFYSVGIGQISSEVPQNLSASRPQDRQFILSSKKLLLSDSGFYLCAWSAEWSGTGNGYTFGSGTRLTVV.

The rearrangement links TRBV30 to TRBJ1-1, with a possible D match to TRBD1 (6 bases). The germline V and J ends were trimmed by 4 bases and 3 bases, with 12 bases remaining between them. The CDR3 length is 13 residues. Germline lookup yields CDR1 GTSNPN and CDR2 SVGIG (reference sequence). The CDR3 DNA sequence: TGTGCCTGGAATGTGGGGGCCGACACTGAAGCTTTCTTT. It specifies CAWNVGADTEAFF. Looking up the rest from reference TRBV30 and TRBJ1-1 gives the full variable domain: SQTIHQWPATLVQPVGSPLSLECTVEGTSNPNLYWYRQAAGRGLQLLFYSVGIGQISSEVPQNLSASRPQDRQFILSSKKLLLSDSGFYLCAWNVGADTEAFFGQGTRLTVV.

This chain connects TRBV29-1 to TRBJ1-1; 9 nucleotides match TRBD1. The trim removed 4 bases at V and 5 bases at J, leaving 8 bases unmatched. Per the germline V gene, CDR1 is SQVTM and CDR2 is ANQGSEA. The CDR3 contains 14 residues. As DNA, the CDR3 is TGCAGCGTTGCGGGACAGGGATTTTTTACTGAAGCTTTCTTT. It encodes CSVAGQGFFTEAFF.

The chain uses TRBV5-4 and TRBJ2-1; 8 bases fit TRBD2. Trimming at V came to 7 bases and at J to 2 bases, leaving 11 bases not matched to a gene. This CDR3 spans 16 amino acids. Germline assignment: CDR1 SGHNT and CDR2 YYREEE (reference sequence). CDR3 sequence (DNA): TGTGCCAGCTCCCGTGACGCGGGGGGCACCTACAATGAGCAGTTCTTC. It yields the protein CASSRDAGGTYNEQFF.

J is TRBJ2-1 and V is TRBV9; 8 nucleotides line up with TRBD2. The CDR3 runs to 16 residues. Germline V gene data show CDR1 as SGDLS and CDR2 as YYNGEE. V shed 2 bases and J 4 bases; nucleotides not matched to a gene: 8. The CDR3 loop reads CASSVWGTRDYNEQFF. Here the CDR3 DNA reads TGTGCCAGCAGCGTGTGGGGGACTAGGGATTACAATGAGCAGTTCTTC.

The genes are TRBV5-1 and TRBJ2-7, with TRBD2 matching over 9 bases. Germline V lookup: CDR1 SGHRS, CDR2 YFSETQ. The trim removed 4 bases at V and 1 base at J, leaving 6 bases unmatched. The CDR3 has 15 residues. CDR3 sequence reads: CASSPQAGGSYEQYF. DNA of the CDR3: TGCGCCAGCAGCCCACAAGCGGGAGGTTCCTACGAGCAGTACTTC.

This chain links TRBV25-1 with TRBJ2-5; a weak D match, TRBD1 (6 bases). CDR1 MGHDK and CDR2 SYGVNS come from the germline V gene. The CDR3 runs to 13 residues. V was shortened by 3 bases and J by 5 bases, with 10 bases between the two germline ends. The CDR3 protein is CASSDYRVETQYF. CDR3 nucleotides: TGTGCCAGCAGTGACTACAGGGTGGAGACCCAGTACTTC. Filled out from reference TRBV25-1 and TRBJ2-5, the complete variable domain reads EADIYQTPRYLVIGTGKKITLECSQTMGHDKMYWYQQDPGMELHLIHYSYGVNSTEKGDLSSESTVSRIRTEHFPLTLESARPSHTSQYLCASSDYRVETQYFGPGTRLLVL.

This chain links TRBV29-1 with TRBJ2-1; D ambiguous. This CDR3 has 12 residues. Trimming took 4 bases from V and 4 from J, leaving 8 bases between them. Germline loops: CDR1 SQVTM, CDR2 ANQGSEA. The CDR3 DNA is TGCAGCGTTGTCCTCTCGTACAATGAGCAGTTCTTC. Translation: CSVVLSYNEQFF.

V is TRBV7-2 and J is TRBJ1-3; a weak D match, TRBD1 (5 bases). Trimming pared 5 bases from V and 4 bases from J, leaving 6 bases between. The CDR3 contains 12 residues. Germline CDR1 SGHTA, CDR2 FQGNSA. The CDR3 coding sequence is TGTGCCAGCAGCCGACAGGGAAACACCATATATTTT. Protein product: CASSRQGNTIYF.

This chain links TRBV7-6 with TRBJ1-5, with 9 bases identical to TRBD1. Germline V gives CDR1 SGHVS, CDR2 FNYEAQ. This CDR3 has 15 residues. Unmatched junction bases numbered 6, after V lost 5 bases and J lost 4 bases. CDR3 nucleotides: TGTGCCAGCAGCATCGGGACAGGGTTAAATCAGCCCCAGCATTTT. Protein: CASSIGTGLNQPQHF.

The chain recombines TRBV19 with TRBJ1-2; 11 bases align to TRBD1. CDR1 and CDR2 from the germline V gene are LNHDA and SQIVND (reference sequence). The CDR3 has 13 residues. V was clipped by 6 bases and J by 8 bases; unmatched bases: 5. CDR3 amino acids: CASRPGQGGGYTF. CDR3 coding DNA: TGTGCCAGTAGGCCGGGACAGGGGGGAGGCTACACCTTC. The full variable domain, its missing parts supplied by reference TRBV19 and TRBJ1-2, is DGGITQSPKYLFRKEGQNVTLSCEQNLNHDAMYWYRQDPGQGLRLIYYSQIVNDFQKGDIAEGYSVSREKKESFPLTVTSAQKNPTAFYLCASRPGQGGGYTFGSGTRLTVV.

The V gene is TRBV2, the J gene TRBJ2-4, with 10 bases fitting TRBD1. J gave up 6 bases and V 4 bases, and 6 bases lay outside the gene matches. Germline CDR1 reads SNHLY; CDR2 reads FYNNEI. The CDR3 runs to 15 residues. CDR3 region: CASSADRGRGNIQYF. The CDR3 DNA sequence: TGTGCCAGCAGTGCTGACAGGGGGCGTGGAAACATTCAGTACTTC.

The chain's CDR3 is CASSSQGLPGETQYF. Here the CDR3 DNA reads TGTGCCAGCAGCTCGCAGGGGCTTCCGGGAGAGACCCAGTACTTC. This sequence joins TRBV5-4 and TRBJ2-5; a weak D match, TRBD1 (6 bases). The ends were cut back, 3 bases at V and 4 bases at J, with 16 bases in the middle. The germline V gene encodes CDR1 SGHNT and CDR2 YYREEE (reference sequence). The CDR3 totals 15 residues.

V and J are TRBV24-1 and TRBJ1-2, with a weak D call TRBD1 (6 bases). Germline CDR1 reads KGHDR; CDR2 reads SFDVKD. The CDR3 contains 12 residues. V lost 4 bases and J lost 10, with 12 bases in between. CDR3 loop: CATSDRGRDYTF. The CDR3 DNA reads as TGTGCCACCAGTGACAGGGGAAGGGACTACACCTTC.

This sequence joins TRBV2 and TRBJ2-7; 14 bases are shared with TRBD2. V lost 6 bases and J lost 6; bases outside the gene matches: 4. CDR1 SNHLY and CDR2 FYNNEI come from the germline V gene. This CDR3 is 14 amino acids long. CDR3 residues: CASSSGTSGSEQYF. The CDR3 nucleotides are TGTGCCAGCAGCTCCGGGACTAGCGGGAGCGAGCAGTACTTC.

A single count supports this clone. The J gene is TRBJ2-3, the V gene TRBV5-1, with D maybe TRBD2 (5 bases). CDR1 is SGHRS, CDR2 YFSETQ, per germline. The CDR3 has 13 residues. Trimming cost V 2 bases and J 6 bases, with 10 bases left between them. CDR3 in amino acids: CASSFTGSDTQYF. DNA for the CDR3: TGCGCCAGCAGCTTTACGGGGTCGGATACGCAGTATTTT.

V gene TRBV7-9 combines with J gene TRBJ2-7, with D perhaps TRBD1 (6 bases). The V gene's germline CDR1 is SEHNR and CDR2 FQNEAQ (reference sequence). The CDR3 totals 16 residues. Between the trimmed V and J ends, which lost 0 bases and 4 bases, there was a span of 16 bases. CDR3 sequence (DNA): TGTGCCAGCAGCTTAGCATCCGGGACAATTAGGTACGAGCAGTACTTC. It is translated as CASSLASGTIRYEQYF.

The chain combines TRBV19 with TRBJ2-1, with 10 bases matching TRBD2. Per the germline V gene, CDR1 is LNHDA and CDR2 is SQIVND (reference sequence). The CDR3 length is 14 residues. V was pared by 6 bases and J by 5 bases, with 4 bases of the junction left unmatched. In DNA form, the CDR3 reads TGTGCCAGTAGGCCTCTAGCGGGAGACAATGAGCAGTTCTTC. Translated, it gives CASRPLAGDNEQFF.

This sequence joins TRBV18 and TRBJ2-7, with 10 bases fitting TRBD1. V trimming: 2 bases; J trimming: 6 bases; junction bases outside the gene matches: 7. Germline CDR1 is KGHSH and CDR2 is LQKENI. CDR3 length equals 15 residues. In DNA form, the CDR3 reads TGTGCCAGCTCACCATCCGGGACAGGGGTAGGCGAGCAGTACTTC. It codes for CASSPSGTGVGEQYF.

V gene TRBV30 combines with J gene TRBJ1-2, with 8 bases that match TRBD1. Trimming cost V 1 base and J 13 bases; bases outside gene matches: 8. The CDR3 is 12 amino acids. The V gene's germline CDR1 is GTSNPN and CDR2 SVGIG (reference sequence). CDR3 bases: TGTGCCTGGAGTGGGGGACAGGAGGGTCCCACCTTC. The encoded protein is CAWSGGQEGPTF.

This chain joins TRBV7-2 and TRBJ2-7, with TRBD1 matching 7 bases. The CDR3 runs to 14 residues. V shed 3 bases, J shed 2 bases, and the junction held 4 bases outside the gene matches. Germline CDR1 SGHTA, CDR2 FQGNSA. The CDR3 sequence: CASSFTGVPYEQYF. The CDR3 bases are TGTGCCAGCAGCTTTACAGGGGTACCCTACGAGCAGTACTTC. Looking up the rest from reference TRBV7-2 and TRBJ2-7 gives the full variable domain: GAGVSQSPSNKVTEKGKDVELRCDPISGHTALYWYRQSLGQGLEFLIYFQGNSAPDKSGLPSDRFSAERTGGSVSTLTIQRTQQEDSAVYLCASSFTGVPYEQYFGPGTRLTVT.

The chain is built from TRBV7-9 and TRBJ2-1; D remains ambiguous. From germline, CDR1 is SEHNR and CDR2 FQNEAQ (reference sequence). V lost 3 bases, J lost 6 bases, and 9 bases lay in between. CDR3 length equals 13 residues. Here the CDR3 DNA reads TGTGCCAGCAGCTTTCCCCTTCGCAATGAGCAGTTCTTC. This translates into CASSFPLRNEQFF.

For the CDR3, the DNA is TGTGCCAGCAGCTCGAGTGCGGGCGGGGAGCTGTTTTTT. It specifies CASSSSAGGELFF. This rearrangement joins TRBV7-6 to TRBJ2-2; possible D gene TRBD2, 5 bases. The germline V and J ends were trimmed by 4 bases and 7 bases, with 10 bases remaining between them. This CDR3 has 13 amino acids. Germline V lookup: CDR1 SGHVS, CDR2 FNYEAQ.